The next 18 T cell receptor beta chains were all read from a single sample in a study of shared clonotypes between healthy human individuals. Sequencing used immunoSEQ multiplex PCR; TCRdb keeps in-frame clones, though not all of them. This table holds around 1.9 million clones, around 93% found once. The naive CD8 subset, CD45RO-negative cells positively selected for CCR7, excluded terminally differentiated effector memory CD45RA+ cells. Sequencing was carried out using naive CD8+ T cells from PBMCs. The source of these receptors is a man aged 18-30 years in good health. Some clones in this sample may be carry-over from other donors' samples.

The V gene is TRBV28, the J gene TRBJ2-7, with D tentatively TRBD1 (5 bases). V shed 2 bases and J shed 5 bases, with 13 bases lying between them. Germline V gene lookup returns CDR1 MDHEN and CDR2 SYDVKM. This CDR3 comprises 14 residues. CDR3 region: CASSLTQGAHEQYF. The CDR3 nucleotides read TGTGCCAGCAGTTTAACGCAGGGTGCTCACGAGCAGTACTTC.

This chain connects TRBV4-2 to TRBJ1-1, with D possibly TRBD1 on 6 matching bases. CDR1 is LGHNA, CDR2 YNFKEQ, per germline. CDR3 length: 16 residues. V lost 6 bases and J 2 bases, leaving 19 bases between the germline ends. The CDR3 reads CASSLKWSQGNTEAFF. The DNA of the CDR3 is TGTGCCAGCAGTCTGAAGTGGTCACAGGGTAACACTGAAGCTTTCTTT.

The sample holds a few counts of this clone. The chain carries TRBV19 and TRBJ1-1; D might be TRBD1 (6 bases). This CDR3 contains 13 residues. The germline V gene has CDR1 LNHDA and CDR2 SQIVND (reference sequence). The V gene lost 0 bases and the J gene lost 9 bases, with 11 bases spanning the gap. CDR3 sequence reads: CASSIEEDSQAFF. The CDR3 nucleotides are TGTGCCAGTAGTATAGAAGAGGACAGCCAAGCTTTCTTT.

The chain has TRBV27 and TRBJ2-7; 7 bases are a match to TRBD1. V was pared by 5 bases and J by 6 bases, with 13 bases of the junction left unmatched. The CDR3 is 15 residues long. Germline CDR1 and CDR2: MNHEY and SMNVEV (reference sequence). This chain's CDR3 is CASSPSRGSLSEQYF. DNA for the CDR3: TGTGCCAGCAGTCCCTCCAGGGGGTCCCTCTCCGAGCAGTACTTC.

This chain links TRBV27 with TRBJ1-1; D gene unclear. Germline CDR1 and CDR2: MNHEY and SMNVEV (reference sequence). V lost 2 bases to trimming and J lost 7 bases, with 11 bases between them. The CDR3 is 13 residues long. In DNA form, the CDR3 reads TGTGCCAGCAGTTTACGGCTAGGGCTTGAAGCTTTCTTT. Translation: CASSLRLGLEAFF.

The V call is TRBV6-5, the J call TRBJ2-2; D possibly corresponds to TRBD1 (6 bases). The germline gives CDR1 MNHEY, CDR2 SVGAGI. V gave up 5 bases and J gave up 5 bases, with 15 bases separating them. This CDR3 has 15 residues. The CDR3 DNA follows: TGTGCCAGCAGTATTCTTGGACAGAGGACCGGGGAGCTGTTTTTT. Translating gives CASSILGQRTGELFF.

The V and J genes are TRBV27 and TRBJ2-1; 7 bases fit TRBD1. From germline, CDR1 is MNHEY and CDR2 SMNVEV (reference sequence). V shed 5 bases, J shed 0 bases, and the junction held 7 bases outside the gene matches. The CDR3 has 16 amino acids. Here the CDR3 DNA reads TGTGCCAGCAGTCTCATCGGGACAGTCTCCTACAATGAGCAGTTCTTC. Translated: CASSLIGTVSYNEQFF.

The rearrangement links TRBV10-3 to TRBJ2-5; D might be TRBD1 or TRBD2, each matching 5 bases. The V end was cut by 10 bases, the J end by 6 bases, with 15 bases between. Germline CDR1 and CDR2: ENHRY and SYGVKD. The CDR3 extends over 12 amino acids. The CDR3: CATWDLSKTQYF. For the CDR3, the DNA is TGTGCCACCTGGGACCTGTCGAAGACCCAGTACTTC.

The V call is TRBV9, the J call TRBJ1-2, with D tentatively TRBD1 (6 bases). The germline V gene encodes CDR1 SGDLS and CDR2 YYNGEE. CDR3 size: 17 residues. V gave up 0 bases and J gave up 10 bases, with 25 bases separating them. The CDR3 loop is CASSVDPGGGRTPPYTF. DNA of the CDR3: TGTGCCAGCAGCGTAGACCCCGGGGGGGGGCGGACCCCTCCCTACACCTTC.

Remarks on this clone: The same CDR3 arises from other DNA sequences in this sample as well. This chain joins TRBV29-1 and TRBJ2-1; D possibly corresponds to TRBD1 (6 bases). Germline CDR1 reads SQVTM; CDR2 reads ANQGSEA. The V end was cut by 1 base, the J end by 7 bases, with 11 bases between. This CDR3 contains 13 residues. CDR3 residues: CSVEGRGGNEQFF. The CDR3 DNA sequence: TGCAGCGTTGAAGGCAGGGGTGGGAATGAGCAGTTCTTC.

In its sample, this clone was seen a few times. V gene TRBV9 combines with J gene TRBJ1-5; D possibly corresponds to TRBD1 (6 bases). The CDR3 length is 15 residues. Germline CDR1 reads SGDLS; CDR2 reads YYNGEE. Trimming cost V 6 bases and J 4 bases, with 17 bases left between them. CDR3 region: CASTPGTGQNQPQHF. The CDR3 bases are TGTGCCAGCACCCCAGGGACGGGACAAAATCAGCCCCAGCATTTT.

The genes are TRBV6-1 and TRBJ1-1; the D is unclear. The V end lost 7 bases, the J end lost 7 bases, and 13 bases lay between the germline ends. Germline CDR1 MNHNS, CDR2 SASEGT. The CDR3 contains 12 residues. This chain's CDR3 is CASTEGRVEAFF. The DNA of the CDR3 is TGTGCCAGCACCGAAGGTAGGGTTGAAGCTTTCTTT.

V and J are TRBV10-2 and TRBJ2-1; 8 bases align to TRBD2. J gave up 0 bases and V 7 bases, and 5 bases lay outside the gene matches. Germline values: CDR1 WSHSY, CDR2 SAAADI. This CDR3 has 15 amino acids. CDR3 nucleotides: TGCGCCAGCACCTCGGGGACTAGCTCCTACAATGAGCAGTTCTTC. Translation gives CASTSGTSSYNEQFF.

The V and J genes are TRBV7-9 and TRBJ2-1; D possibly corresponds to TRBD1 (6 bases). The CDR3 has 13 amino acids. V was clipped by 3 bases and J by 9 bases, with 12 bases between them. The V gene's germline CDR1 is SEHNR and CDR2 FQNEAQ (reference sequence). In DNA, the CDR3 is TGTGCCAGCAGCTTTGGGGACACCGGTGAGCAGTTCTTC. Translation gives CASSFGDTGEQFF.

DNA for the CDR3: TGTGCCACCAGCAGAGATCAGGAGGGTCCGGACACTGAAGCTTTCTTT. Protein: CATSRDQEGPDTEAFF. The chain joins TRBV15 to TRBJ1-1, with D hard to call. The CDR3 has 16 residues. V was clipped by 0 bases and J by 3 bases, with 14 bases between them. The germline gives CDR1 LNHNV, CDR2 YYDKDF (reference sequence).

This clone was seen a single time. The V and J genes are TRBV5-1 and TRBJ2-5, with TRBD2 matching over 7 bases. The CDR3 is made up of 16 amino acids. The ends lost 4 bases at V and 1 base at J; junction bases unmatched: 10. The germline V gene encodes CDR1 SGHRS and CDR2 YFSETQ. CDR3 DNA: TGCGCCAGCAGCAGTACAGCGGGGCGGGTCCAAGAGACCCAGTACTTC. The encoded protein is CASSSTAGRVQETQYF.

This chain joins TRBV27 and TRBJ2-1; D gene ambiguous. The CDR3 totals 15 residues. Germline V gene data show CDR1 as MNHEY and CDR2 as SMNVEV (reference sequence). V lost 2 bases and J lost 3, with 11 bases in between. CDR3: CASSLTPLDYNEQFF. As DNA, the CDR3 is TGTGCCAGCAGTTTAACCCCCCTTGACTACAATGAGCAGTTCTTC.

The V gene is TRBV4-3, the J gene TRBJ2-1; 8 nucleotides agree with TRBD2. The CDR3 has 16 amino acids. Trimming took 3 bases from V and 4 from J; bases not matched to a gene: 8. Germline V lookup: CDR1 LGHNA, CDR2 YSLEER. CDR3 protein: CASSQAREGRYNEQFF. The CDR3 region has the DNA TGCGCCAGCAGCCAGGCCCGGGAGGGCCGGTACAATGAGCAGTTCTTC.